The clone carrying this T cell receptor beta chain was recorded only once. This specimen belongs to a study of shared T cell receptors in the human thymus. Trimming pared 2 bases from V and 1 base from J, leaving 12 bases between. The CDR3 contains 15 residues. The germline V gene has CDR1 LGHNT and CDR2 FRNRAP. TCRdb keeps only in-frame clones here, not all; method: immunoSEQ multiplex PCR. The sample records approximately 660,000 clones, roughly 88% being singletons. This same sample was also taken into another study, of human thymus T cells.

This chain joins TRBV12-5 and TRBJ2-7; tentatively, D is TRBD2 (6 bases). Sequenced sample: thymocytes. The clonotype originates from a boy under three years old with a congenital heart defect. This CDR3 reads CASGLSLASSYEQYF. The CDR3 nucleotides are TGTGCTAGTGGTTTGAGCCTAGCGAGTTCCTACGAGCAGTACTTC.